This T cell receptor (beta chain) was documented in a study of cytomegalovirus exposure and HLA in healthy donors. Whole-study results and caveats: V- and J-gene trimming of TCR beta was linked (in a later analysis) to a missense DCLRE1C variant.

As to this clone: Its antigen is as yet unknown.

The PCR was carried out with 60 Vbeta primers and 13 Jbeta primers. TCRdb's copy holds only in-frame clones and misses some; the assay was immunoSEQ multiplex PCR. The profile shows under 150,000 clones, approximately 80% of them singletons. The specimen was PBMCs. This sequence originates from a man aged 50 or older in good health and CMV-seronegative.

In DNA, the CDR3 is TGCGCCAGCAGGGAGCTCGGGGTAGCAAAAAACATTCAGTACTTC. This gives the protein CASRELGVAKNIQYF. The V and J genes are TRBV4-1 and TRBJ2-4; perhaps TRBD2 as D (5 bases). There are 15 residues in the CDR3. V was shortened by 6 bases and J by 4 bases, with 16 bases between the two germline ends. Germline V gene sequence: CDR1 MGHRA, CDR2 YSYEKL.